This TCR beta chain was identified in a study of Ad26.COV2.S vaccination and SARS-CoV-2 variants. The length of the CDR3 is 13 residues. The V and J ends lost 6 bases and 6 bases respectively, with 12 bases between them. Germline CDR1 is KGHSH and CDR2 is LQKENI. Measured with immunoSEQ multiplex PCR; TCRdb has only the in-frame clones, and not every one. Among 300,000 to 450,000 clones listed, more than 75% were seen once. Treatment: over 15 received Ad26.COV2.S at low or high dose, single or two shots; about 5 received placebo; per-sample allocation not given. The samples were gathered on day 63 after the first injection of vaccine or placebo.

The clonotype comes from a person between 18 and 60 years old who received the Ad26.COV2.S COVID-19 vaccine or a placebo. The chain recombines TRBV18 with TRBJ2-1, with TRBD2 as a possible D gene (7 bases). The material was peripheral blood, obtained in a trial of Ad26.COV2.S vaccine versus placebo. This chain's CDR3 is CASSPRGANEQFF. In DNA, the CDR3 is TGTGCCAGCTCCCCCCGGGGGGCCAATGAGCAGTTCTTC.